This note documents a single T cell receptor (beta chain) sequence. Its specificity is not known. The data are from a study of graft-versus-host responses after intestinal transplantation. Across the whole study: Transplant types were multivisceral, liver-intestinal, or isolated intestinal. Study results and limitations: In recipient marrow, GvH clones were found, and some appeared first in ileum or blood.

TCRdb keeps only in-frame clones here, not all; method: immunoSEQ multiplex PCR. This sample carries about 20,000 clones, about 89% of them seen once, and the ten largest clones take 9.4%. The specimen comprised PBMCs, sampled about 240 days after intestinal transplant. The receptor comes from a human patient who received an intestinal transplant, so some T cells may come from the graft donor.

CDR3 residues: CASSHSEGMNTEAFF. The CDR3 DNA reads as TGCGCCAGCAGCCACTCTGAAGGGATGAACACTGAAGCTTTCTTT. V and J are TRBV4-1 and TRBJ1-1; D gene ambiguous. The CDR3 is 15 residues long. Trimming shortened V by 3 bases and J by 0 bases, and 11 bases separated the two germline ends. Germline-derived CDR1 and CDR2 are MGHRA and YSYEKL.